This T cell receptor (beta chain) was captured in a study of blood T cell repertoires in COVID-19. Trimming took 3 bases from V and 2 from J; bases not matched to a gene: 6. In germline, CDR1 is SGDLS, CDR2 YYNGEE. This CDR3 has 15 residues. TCRdb's copy holds only in-frame clones and misses some; the assay was immunoSEQ multiplex PCR. The sample carries 35,000 to 45,000 clones, about nine tenths recorded once. The V call is TRBV9, the J call TRBJ2-3; 7 positions agree with TRBD1. The clonotype comes from a man aged 65-85 years with acute or convalescent COVID-19. Input material: peripheral blood. CDR3 coding DNA: TGTGCCAGCAGCGGCTACAGGGGACACACAGATACGCAGTATTTT. This codes for CASSGYRGHTDTQYF.